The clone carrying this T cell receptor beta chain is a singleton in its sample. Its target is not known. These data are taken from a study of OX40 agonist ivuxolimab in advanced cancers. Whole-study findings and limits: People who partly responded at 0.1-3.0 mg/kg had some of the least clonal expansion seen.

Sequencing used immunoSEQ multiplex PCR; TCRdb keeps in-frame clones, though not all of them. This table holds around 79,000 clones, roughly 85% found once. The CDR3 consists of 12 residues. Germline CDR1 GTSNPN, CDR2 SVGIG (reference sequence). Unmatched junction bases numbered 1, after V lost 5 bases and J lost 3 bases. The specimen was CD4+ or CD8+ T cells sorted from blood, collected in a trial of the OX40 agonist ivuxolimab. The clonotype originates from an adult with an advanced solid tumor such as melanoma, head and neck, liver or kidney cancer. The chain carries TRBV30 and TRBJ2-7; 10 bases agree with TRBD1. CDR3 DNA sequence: TGTGCCTGGGGGACAGGGGACTACGAGCAGTACTTC. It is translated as CAWGTGDYEQYF.